This T cell receptor beta chain stems from a study of T-cell reconstitution after alpha-beta-depleted transplantation in children (dated by TCRdb to about 2016). About the investigation overall: Using TCR repertoire profiling, the study quantitatively followed how T-cell immune reconstitution unfolded in children after TCRalphabeta/CD19-depleted allogeneic hematopoietic cell transplantation.

The library was prepared using PCR. The instrument given in TCRdb is Illumina HiSeq 2500. TCR library preparation used molecular barcoding, with unique molecular identifiers applied to normalize quantification of the TCRbeta repertoire. Through fastp at Q25 and MiXCR, TCRdb rebuilt clones from the public reads, retaining in-frame beta chains. Every entry covers one CDR3 protein and lists the most common genes and DNA from its rows. Across this sample there are 800,000 to 1,000,000 distinct CDR3 sequences, with about 31% seen only once. The ten largest account for about 28% of the sample. Paper-wide results and their limitations: The apparently early alphabetaT-cell count recovery about two months after transplant was reportedly dependent on only several hundred rapidly expanded clones derived from non-depleted graft cells. Over the following months the frequencies of hyperexpanded clones went down, and after one year T-cell counts and TCRbeta diversity were mostly credited to newly produced T cells. In some patients, the high TCRbeta diversity seen at day 60 was put down to recipient T cells and intrathymic progenitors that had survived conditioning.

In its sample, this clonotype was seen a few times. Its antigen is unknown. Base qualities are missing; no much larger clone stands one base away. CDR1 and CDR2 (ENHRY, SYGVKD) derive from the germline V gene. The trim is 8 bases for V and 3 bases for J, with a gap of 16 bases between the germline ends. Measured from the cysteine to the phenylalanine, the CDR3 is 14 residues long. Of all the DNA, just the CDR3 is kept, 42 bases in frame from base 1. The treatment or condition label for this specimen denotes: allogeneic hematopoietic cell transplantation with graft depleted of TCRalphabeta T cells and CD19 B cells. Transplant recipients were children who received TCRalphabeta/CD19-depleted allogeneic hematopoietic cell grafts.

The sequence came from a boy less than two years old who had a stem cell transplant for SCID, so the T cells may come from the graft donor. The starting material was PBMCs, mostly from graft donor cells, obtained 360 days after TCRalphabeta/CD19-depleted stem cell transplant. This receptor chain uses TRBV10-3 and TRBJ1-1; perhaps TRBD1 is the D gene, with 6 bases matching. The CDR3 sequence is CAIGPQGRDTEAFF. The nucleotide sequence reads TGTGCCATCGGACCCCAGGGGAGGGACACTGAAGCTTTCTTT.